This T cell receptor (beta chain) was retrieved from a study of cytomegalovirus exposure and HLA in healthy donors. Study details: Membership in the Caucasian-associated ancestry cluster was found for about four fifths of a few hundred genotyped donors. Study-level results: Among immune exposure information, only CMV serostatus was available.

On this clone itself: Its specificity is unknown.

Germline values: CDR1 KGHSH, CDR2 LQKENI. The CDR3 is made up of 16 amino acids. V gave up 3 bases and J gave up 2 bases; unmatched junction bases: 3. With 60 Vbeta and 13 Jbeta primers, the PCR was carried out. Profiling relied on immunoSEQ multiplex PCR, and the TCRdb table lists in-frame clones only, not all of them. In the table there are 110,000 or so clones, 70% to 85% of which are singletons. This sequence joins TRBV18 and TRBJ2-6; TRBD2 matches 8 bases. The sequenced sample was PBMCs. The TCR comes from a man aged 50 to 60 in good health and CMV-seropositive. Here the CDR3 reads CASSPRGGAGANVLTF. CDR3 nucleotides: TGTGCCAGCTCACCCCGGGGGGGCGCTGGGGCCAACGTCCTGACTTTC.